Detailed here is one T cell receptor beta chain. The use of a sample-barcoded 5' primer and a J-beta primer mix characterized a second PCR of 7 to 11 cycles. Using its own MiXCR run on the 5' RACE reads, TCRdb lists one record per CDR3 protein. The sample contains some 1.6 million distinct CDR3 sequences, roughly 30% of which appear only once. This sample was taken from a study of blood T cells in healthy people across ages. The clonotype was recovered from a woman aged 25 to 39 in good health. Sequenced material: blood.

CDR3 in amino acids: CAINGKVAGGTDTQYF. The CDR3 region has the DNA TGTGCCATCAATGGTAAAGTAGCGGGGGGAACAGATACGCAGTATTTT. V gene TRBV10-3 combines with J gene TRBJ2-3, with 10 nucleotides matching TRBD2. Germline assignment: CDR1 ENHRY and CDR2 SYGVKD. V was pared by 7 bases and J by 3 bases, with 10 bases of the junction left unmatched. CDR3 length equals 16 residues.